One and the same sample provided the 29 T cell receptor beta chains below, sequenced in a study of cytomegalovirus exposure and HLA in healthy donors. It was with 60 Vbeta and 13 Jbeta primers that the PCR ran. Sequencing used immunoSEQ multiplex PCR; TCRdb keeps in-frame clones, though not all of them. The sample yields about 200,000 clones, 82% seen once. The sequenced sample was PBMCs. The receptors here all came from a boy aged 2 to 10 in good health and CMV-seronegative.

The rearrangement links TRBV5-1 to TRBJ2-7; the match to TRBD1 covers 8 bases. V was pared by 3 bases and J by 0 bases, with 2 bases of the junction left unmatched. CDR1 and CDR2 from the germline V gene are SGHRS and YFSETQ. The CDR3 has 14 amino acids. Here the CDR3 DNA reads TGCGCCAGCAGCTGGGGACAGGTCTCCTACGAGCAGTACTTC. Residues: CASSWGQVSYEQYF.

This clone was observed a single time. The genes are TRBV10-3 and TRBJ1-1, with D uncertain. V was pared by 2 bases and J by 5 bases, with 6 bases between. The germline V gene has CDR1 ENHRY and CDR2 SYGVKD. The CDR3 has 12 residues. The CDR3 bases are TGTGCCATCAGTGAGGGCAGGACTGAAGCTTTCTTT. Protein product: CAISEGRTEAFF.

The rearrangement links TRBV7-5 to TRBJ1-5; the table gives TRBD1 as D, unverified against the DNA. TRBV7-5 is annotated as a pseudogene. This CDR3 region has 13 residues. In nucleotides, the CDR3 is TGTGCCAGAAGCAAAGGGGTGTATCAGCCCCAGCATTTT. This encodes CARSKGVYQPQHF.

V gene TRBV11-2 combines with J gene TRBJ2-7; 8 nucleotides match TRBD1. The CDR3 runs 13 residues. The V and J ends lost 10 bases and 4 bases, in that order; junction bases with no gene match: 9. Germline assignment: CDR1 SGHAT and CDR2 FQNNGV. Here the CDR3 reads CATGQGLRYEQYF. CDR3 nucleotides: TGTGCCACCGGACAGGGTCTACGGTACGAGCAGTACTTC.

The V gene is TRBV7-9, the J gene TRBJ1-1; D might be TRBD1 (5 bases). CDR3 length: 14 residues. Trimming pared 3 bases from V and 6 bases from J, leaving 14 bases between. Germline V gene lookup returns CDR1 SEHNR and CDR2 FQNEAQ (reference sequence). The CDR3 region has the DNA TGTGCCAGCAGCTTGGGGGGGAAAGAGGCTGAAGCTTTCTTT. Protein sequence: CASSLGGKEAEAFF.

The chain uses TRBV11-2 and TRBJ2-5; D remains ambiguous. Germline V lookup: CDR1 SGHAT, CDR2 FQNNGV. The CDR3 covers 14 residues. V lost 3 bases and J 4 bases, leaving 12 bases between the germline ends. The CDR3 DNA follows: TGTGCCAGCAGCTTGGGCAGTCCCCCAGAGACCCAGTACTTC. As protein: CASSLGSPPETQYF. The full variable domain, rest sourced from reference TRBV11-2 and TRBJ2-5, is EAGVAQSPRYKIIEKRQSVAFWCNPISGHATLYWYQQILGQGPKLLIQFQNNGVVDDSQLPKDRFSAERLKGVDSTLKIQPAKLEDSAVYLCASSLGSPPETQYFGPGTRLLVL.

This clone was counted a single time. For the CDR3, the DNA is TGCGCCAGCAGCTTTGGGGGGACAGGGGTTATGAACACTGAAGCTTTCTTT. Its protein product is CASSFGGTGVMNTEAFF. The chain has TRBV5-1 and TRBJ1-1; TRBD1 agrees at 10 bases. The V gene's germline CDR1 is SGHRS and CDR2 YFSETQ. This CDR3 has 17 amino acids. V gave up 2 bases and J gave up 0 bases; unmatched junction bases: 7.

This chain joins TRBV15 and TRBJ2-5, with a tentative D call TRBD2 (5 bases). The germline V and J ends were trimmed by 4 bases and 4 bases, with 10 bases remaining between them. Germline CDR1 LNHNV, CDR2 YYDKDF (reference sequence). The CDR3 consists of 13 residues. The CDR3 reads CATSKDRGETQYF. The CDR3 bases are TGTGCCACCAGCAAAGACCGGGGAGAGACCCAGTACTTC.

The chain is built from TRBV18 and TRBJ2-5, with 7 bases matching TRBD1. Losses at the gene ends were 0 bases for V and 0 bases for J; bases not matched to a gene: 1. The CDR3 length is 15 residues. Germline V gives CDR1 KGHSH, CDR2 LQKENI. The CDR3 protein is CASSPPGQYQETQYF. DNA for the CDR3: TGTGCCAGCTCACCACCGGGACAGTACCAAGAGACCCAGTACTTC.

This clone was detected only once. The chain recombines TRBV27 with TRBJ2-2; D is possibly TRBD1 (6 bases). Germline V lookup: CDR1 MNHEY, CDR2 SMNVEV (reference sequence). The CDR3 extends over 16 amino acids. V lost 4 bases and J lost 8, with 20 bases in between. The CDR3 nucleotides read TGTGCCAGCAGTTCACGGACAGTTCGGCTGGAAGGGGAGCTGTTTTTT. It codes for CASSSRTVRLEGELFF.

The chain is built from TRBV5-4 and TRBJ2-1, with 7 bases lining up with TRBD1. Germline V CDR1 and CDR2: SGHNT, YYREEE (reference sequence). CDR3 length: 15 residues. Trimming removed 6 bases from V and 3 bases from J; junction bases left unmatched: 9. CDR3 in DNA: TGTGCCAGCAAGATGAGGACAGGCCTCTACAATGAGCAGTTCTTC. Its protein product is CASKMRTGLYNEQFF.

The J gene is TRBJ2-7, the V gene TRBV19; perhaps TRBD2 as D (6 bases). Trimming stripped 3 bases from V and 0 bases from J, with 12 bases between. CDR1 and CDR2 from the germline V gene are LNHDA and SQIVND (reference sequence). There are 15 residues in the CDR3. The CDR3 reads CASSMVVGSSYEQYF. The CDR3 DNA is TGTGCCAGTAGTATGGTGGTCGGGAGCTCCTACGAGCAGTACTTC.

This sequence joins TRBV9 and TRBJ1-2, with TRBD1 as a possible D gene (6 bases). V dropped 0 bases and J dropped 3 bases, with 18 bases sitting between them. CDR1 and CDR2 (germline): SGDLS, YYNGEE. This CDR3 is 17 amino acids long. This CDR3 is CASSVGGWVQGDYGYTF. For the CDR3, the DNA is TGTGCCAGCAGCGTAGGGGGGTGGGTACAGGGTGACTATGGCTACACCTTC.

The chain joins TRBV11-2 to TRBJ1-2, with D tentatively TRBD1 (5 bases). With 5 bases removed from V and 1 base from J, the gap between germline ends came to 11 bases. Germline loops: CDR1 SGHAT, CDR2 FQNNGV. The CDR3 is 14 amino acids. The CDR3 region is CASSGRTLNYGYTF. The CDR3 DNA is TGTGCCAGCAGCGGTAGGACACTTAACTATGGCTACACCTTC.

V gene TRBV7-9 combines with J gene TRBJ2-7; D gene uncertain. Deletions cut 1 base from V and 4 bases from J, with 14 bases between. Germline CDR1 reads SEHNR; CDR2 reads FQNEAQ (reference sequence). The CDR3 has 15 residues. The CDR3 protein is CASSLVTERGYEQYF. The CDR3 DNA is TGTGCCAGCAGCTTAGTGACGGAGCGAGGATACGAGCAGTACTTC.

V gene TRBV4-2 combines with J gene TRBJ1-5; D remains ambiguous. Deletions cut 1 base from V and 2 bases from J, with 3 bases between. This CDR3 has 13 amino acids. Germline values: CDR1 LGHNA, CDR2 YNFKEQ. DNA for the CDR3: TGTGCCAGCAGCCAAGGAGGCAATCAGCCCCAGCATTTT. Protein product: CASSQGGNQPQHF.

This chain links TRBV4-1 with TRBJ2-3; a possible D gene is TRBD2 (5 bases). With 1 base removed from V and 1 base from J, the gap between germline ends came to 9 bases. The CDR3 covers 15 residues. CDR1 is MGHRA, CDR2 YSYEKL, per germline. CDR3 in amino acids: CASSQVGLRTDTQYF. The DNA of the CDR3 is TGCGCCAGCAGCCAAGTCGGACTGCGCACAGATACGCAGTATTTT.

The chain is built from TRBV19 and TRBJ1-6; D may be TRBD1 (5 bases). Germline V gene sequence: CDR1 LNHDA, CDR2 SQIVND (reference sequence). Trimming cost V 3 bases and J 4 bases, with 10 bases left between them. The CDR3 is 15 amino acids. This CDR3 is CASSMRTTYNSPLHF. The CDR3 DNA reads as TGTGCCAGTAGTATGCGGACAACGTATAATTCACCCCTCCACTTT.

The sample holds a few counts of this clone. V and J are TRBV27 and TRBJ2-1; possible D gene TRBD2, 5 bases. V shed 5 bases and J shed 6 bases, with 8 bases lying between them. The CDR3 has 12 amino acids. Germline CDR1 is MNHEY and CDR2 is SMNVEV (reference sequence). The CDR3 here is CASSPDSNEQFF. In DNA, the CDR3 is TGTGCCAGCAGTCCGGACTCCAATGAGCAGTTCTTC.

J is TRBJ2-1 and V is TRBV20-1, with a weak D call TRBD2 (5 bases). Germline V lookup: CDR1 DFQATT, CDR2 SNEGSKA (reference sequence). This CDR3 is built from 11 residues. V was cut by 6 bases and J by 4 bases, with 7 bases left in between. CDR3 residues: CSARAYNEQFF. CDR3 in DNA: TGCAGTGCGAGGGCGTACAATGAGCAGTTCTTC.

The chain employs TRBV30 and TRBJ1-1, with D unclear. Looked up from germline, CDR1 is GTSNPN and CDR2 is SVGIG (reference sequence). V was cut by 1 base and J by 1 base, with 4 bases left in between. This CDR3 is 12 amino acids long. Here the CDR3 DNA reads TGTGCCTGGAGTGCGGGGAACACTGAAGCTTTCTTT. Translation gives CAWSAGNTEAFF.

CDR3 amino acids: CASSVEPDIRPLHF. The CDR3 nucleotides are TGTGCCAGCAGCGTCGAACCGGACATCCGACCCCTCCACTTT. The V and J genes are TRBV9 and TRBJ1-6; D possibly corresponds to TRBD1 (5 bases). The CDR3 consists of 14 residues. Trimming stripped 2 bases from V and 12 bases from J, with 15 bases between. Germline V lookup: CDR1 SGDLS, CDR2 YYNGEE. Full variable domain (missing parts from reference TRBV9 and TRBJ1-6): DSGVTQTPKHLITATGQRVTLRCSPRSGDLSVYWYQQSLDQGLQFLIQYYNGEERAKGNILERFSAQQFPDLHSELNLSSLELGDSALYFCASSVEPDIRPLHFGNGTRLTVT.

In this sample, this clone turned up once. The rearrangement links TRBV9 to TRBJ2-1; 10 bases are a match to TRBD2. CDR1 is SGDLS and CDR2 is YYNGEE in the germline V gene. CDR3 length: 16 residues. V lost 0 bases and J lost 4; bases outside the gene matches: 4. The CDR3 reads CASSVARTSGYNEQFF. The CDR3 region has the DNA TGTGCCAGCAGCGTAGCGAGGACTAGCGGTTACAATGAGCAGTTCTTC. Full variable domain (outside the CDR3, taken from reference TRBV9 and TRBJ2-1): DSGVTQTPKHLITATGQRVTLRCSPRSGDLSVYWYQQSLDQGLQFLIQYYNGEERAKGNILERFSAQQFPDLHSELNLSSLELGDSALYFCASSVARTSGYNEQFFGPGTRLTVL.

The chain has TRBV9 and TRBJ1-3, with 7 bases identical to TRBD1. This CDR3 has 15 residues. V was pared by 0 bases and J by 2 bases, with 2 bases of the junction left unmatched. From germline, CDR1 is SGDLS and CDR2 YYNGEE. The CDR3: CASSVGQGAGNTIYF. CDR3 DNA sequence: TGTGCCAGCAGCGTAGGACAGGGCGCTGGAAACACCATATATTTT.

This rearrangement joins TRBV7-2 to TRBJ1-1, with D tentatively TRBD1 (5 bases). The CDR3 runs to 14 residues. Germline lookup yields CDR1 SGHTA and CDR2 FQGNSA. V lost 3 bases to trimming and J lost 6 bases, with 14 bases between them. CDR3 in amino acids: CASSFASGGAEAFF. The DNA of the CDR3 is TGTGCCAGCAGCTTTGCCTCCGGGGGGGCTGAAGCTTTCTTT.

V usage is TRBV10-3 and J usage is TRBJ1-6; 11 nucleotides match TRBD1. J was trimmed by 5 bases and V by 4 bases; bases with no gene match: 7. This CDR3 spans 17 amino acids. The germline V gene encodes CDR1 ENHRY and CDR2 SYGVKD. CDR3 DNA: TGTGCCATCAGTGCTAAGGGACAGGGGGTAGATAATTCACCCCTCCACTTT. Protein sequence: CAISAKGQGVDNSPLHF.

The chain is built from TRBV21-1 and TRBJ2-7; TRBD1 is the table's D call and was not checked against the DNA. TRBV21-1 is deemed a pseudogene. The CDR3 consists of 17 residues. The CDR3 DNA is TGTGCCAGCAGCAAAGAGCGTACGGGACAGGGCATCTACGAGCAGTACTTC. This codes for CASSKERTGQGIYEQYF.

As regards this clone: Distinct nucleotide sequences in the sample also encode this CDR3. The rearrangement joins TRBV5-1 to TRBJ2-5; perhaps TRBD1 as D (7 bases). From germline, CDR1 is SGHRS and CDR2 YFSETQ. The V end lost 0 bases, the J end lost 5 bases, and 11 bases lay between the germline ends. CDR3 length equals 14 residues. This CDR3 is CASSLEGAGETQYF. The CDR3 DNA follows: TGCGCCAGCAGCTTGGAGGGGGCGGGGGAGACCCAGTACTTC.

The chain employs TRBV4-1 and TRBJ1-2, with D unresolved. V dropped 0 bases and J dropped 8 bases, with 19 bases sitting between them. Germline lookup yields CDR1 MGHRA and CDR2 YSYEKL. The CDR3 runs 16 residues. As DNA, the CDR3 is TGCGCCAGCAGCCAAGACGAAGGGAGGAGTTTACACGGCTACACCTTC. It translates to CASSQDEGRSLHGYTF.